Listed here is a single T cell receptor (beta chain). Its antigen is currently unknown. This sample was included in a study of OX40 agonist ivuxolimab in advanced cancers. Looking at the study overall: An anti-OX40 (CD134) antibody with agonistic activity, ivuxolimab, was administered to patients. Patient treatment consisted of intravenous ivuxolimab administration every 2 weeks at 0.01 to 10 mg/kg. Cancers in dose escalation were hepatocellular, melanoma, renal cell and head and neck. Broader study findings: No antigen was identified for the clonally expanded peripheral T cells.

Here immunoSEQ multiplex PCR was the method, and the copy in TCRdb shows in-frame clones only, minus some. Of under 20,000 clones detected, 75% to 85% appear once; the ten largest clones hold roughly 32%. The germline V gene encodes CDR1 LGHNA and CDR2 YNFKEQ. V lost 2 bases and J 2 bases, leaving 10 bases between the germline ends. The CDR3 spans 14 residues. This specimen consisted of CD4+ or CD8+ T cells sorted from blood, obtained in a trial of the OX40 agonist ivuxolimab. The sequence was collected from an adult with an advanced solid tumor such as melanoma, head and neck, liver or kidney cancer. This chain joins TRBV4-2 and TRBJ2-7; D is ambiguous. In DNA, the CDR3 is TGTGCCAGCAGCCAATTGAAATTCCCCTACGAGCAGTACTTC. Amino acid sequence: CASSQLKFPYEQYF.